This entry describes one TCR beta chain. Using immunoSEQ multiplex PCR, the repertoire was profiled, and TCRdb retains in-frame clones only, with some absent. The table records approximately 43,000 clones, less than 95% of them present only once. The sample is drawn from a study of T cell changes during pregnancy in multiple sclerosis. The CDR3 extends over 13 amino acids. Trimming removed 3 bases at V and 5 bases at J, with 10 bases between. Germline lookup yields CDR1 WSHSY and CDR2 SAAADI. The rearrangement links TRBV10-2 to TRBJ2-5, with D hard to call. This TCR derives from a female donor with multiple sclerosis, enrolled in a pregnancy study. The sample in question was CD8+ T cells from peripheral blood mononuclear cells, obtained in the first trimester of pregnancy. CDR3 DNA sequence: TGCGCCAGCAGTGATACCGGGTCTGAGACCCAGTACTTC. This encodes CASSDTGSETQYF.